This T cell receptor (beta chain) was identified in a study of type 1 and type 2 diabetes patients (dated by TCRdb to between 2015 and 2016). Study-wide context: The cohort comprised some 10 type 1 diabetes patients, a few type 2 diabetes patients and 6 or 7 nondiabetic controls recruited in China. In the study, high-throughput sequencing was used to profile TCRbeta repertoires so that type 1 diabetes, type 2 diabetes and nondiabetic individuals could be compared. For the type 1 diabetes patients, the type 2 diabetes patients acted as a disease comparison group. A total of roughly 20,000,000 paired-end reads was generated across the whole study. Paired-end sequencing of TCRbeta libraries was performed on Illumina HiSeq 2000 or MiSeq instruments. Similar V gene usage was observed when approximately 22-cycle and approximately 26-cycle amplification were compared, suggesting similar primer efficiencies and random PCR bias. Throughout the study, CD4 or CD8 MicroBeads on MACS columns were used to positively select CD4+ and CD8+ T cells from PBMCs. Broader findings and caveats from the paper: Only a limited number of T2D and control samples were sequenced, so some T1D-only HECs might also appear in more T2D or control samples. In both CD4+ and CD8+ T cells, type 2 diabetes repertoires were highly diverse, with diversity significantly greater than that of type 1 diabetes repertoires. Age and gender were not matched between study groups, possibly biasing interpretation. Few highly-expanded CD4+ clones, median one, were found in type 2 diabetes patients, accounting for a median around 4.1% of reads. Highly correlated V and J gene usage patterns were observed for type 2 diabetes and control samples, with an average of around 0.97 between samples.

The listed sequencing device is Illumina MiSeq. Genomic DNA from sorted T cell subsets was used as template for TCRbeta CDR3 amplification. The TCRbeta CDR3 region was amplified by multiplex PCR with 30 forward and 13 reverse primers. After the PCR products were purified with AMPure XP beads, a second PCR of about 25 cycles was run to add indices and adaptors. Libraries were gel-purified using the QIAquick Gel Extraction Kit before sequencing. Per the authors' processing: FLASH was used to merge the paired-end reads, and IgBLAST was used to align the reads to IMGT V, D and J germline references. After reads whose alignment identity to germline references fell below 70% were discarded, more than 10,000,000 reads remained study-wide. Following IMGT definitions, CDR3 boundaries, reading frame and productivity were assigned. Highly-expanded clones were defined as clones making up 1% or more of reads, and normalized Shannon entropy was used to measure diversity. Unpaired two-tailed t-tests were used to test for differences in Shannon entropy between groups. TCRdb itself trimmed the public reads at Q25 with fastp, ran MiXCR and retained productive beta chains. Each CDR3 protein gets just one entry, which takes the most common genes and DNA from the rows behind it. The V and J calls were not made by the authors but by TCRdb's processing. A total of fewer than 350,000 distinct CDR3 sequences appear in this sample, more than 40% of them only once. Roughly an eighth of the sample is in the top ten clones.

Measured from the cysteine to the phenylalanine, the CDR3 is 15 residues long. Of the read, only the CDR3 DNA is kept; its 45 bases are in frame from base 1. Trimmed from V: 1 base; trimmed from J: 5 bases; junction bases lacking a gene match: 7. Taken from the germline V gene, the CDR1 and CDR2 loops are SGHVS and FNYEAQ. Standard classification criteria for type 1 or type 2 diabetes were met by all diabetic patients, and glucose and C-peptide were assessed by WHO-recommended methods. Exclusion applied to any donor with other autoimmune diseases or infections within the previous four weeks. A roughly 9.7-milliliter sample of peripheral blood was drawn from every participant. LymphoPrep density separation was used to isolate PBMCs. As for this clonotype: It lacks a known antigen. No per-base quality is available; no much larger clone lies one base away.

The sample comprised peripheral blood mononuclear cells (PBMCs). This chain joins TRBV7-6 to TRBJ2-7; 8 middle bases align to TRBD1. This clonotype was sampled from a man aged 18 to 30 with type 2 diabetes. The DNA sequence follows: TGTGCCAGCAGCTTAGGGTGGACAGGGACCCACGAGCAGTACTTC. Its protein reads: CASSLGWTGTHEQYF. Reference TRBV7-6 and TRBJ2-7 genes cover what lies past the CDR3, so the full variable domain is GAGVSQSPRYKVTKRGQDVALRCDPISGHVSLYWYRQALGQGPEFLTYFNYEAQQDKSGLPNDRFSAERPEGSISTLTIQRTEQRDSAMYRCASSLGWTGTHEQYFGPGTRLTVT.